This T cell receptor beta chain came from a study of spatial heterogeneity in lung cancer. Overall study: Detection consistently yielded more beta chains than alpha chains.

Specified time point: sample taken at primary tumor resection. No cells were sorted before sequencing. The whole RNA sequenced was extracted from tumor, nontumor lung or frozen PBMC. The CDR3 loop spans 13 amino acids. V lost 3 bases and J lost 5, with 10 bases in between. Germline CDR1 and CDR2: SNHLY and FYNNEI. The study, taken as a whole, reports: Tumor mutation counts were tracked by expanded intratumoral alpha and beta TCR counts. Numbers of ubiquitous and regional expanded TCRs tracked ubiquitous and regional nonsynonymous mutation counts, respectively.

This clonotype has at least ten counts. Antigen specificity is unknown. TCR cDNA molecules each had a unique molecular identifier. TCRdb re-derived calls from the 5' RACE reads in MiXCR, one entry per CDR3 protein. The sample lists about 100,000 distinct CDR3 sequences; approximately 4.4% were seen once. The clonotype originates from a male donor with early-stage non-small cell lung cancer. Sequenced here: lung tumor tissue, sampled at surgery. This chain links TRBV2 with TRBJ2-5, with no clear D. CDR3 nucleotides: TGTGCCAGCAGTGATCGCCGCCGGGAGACCCAGTACTTC. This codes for CASSDRRRETQYF. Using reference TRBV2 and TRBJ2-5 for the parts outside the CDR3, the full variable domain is EPEVTQTPSHQVTQMGQEVILRCVPISNHLYFYWYRQILGQKVEFLVSFYNNEISEKSEIFDDQFSVERPDGSNFTLKIRSTKLEDSAMYFCASSDRRRETQYFGPGTRLLVL.